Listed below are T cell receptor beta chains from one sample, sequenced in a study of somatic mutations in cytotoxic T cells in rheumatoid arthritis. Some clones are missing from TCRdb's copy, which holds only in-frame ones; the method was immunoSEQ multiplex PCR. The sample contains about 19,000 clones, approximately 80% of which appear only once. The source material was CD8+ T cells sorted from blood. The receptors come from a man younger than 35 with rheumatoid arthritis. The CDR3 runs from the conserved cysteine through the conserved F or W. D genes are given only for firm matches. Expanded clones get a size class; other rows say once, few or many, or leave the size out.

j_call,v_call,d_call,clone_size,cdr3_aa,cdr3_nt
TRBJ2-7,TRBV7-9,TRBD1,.,CASSYPGQVNEQYF,TGTGCCAGCAGCTATCCGGGACAGGTAAACGAGCAGTACTTC
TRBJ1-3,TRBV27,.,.,CASSLSKGFGNTIYF,TGTGCCAGCAGTTTATCGAAGGGGTTCGGAAACACCATATATTTT
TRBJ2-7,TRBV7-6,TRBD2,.,CASSRTSGGAYEQYF,TGTGCCAGCAGCAGGACTAGCGGGGGGGCCTACGAGCAGTACTTC
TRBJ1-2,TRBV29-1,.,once,CSVEDAGSWNYGYTF,TGCAGCGTTGAAGACGCTGGGTCCTGGAACTATGGCTACACCTTC
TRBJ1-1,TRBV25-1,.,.,CASSAHRDTGSEAFF,TGTGCCAGCAGTGCCCACCGGGACACAGGTTCTGAAGCTTTCTTT
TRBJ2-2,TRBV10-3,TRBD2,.,CAIRATSGGANTGELFF,TGTGCCATCAGGGCGACTAGCGGGGGGGCGAACACCGGGGAGCTGTTTTTT
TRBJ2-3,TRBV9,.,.,CASSPPIPDTQYF,TGTGCCAGCAGCCCACCAATACCCGATACGCAGTATTTT
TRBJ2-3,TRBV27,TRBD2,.,CASSLVLAGGAWGFYF,TGTGCCAGCAGTTTAGTCCTAGCGGGGGGGGCCTGGGGCTTTTATTTT
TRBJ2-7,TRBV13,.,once,CASSLFRLSYEQYF,TGTGCCAGCAGCCTCTTCCGTCTATCCTACGAGCAGTACTTC
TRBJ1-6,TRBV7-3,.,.,CASSLQGSYNSPLHF,TGTGCCAGCAGCTTGCAGGGCTCCTATAATTCACCCCTCCACTTT
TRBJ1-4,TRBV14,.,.,CASSPVEATNEKLFF,TGTGCCAGCAGCCCCGTTGAGGCAACTAATGAAAAACTGTTTTTT
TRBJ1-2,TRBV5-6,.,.,CASSPVNNNYGYTF,TGTGCCAGCAGCCCCGTCAATAACAACTATGGCTACACCTTC
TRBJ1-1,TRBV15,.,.,CATSRGPDLNTEAFF,TGTGCCACCAGCAGAGGCCCAGATTTGAACACTGAAGCTTTCTTT
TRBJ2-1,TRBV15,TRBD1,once,CATSRGFWDRGPNEQFF,TGTGCCACCAGCAGAGGTTTTTGGGACAGGGGGCCTAATGAGCAGTTCTTC
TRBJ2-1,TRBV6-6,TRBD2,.,CASTLGAGGNEQFF,TGTGCCAGCACTCTCGGGGCGGGAGGGAATGAGCAGTTCTTC
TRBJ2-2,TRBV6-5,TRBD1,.,CASRTGEAGELFF,TGTGCCAGCAGGACAGGGGAAGCCGGGGAGCTGTTTTTT
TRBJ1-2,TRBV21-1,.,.,CASSKGTGNYGYTF,TGTGCCAGCAGCAAAGGGACAGGTAACTATGGCTACACCTTC
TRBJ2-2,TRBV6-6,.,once,CASSIDRLRVTGELFF,TGTGCCAGCAGTATCGACAGGCTAAGGGTCACCGGGGAGCTGTTTTTT
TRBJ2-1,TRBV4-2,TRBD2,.,CAIPGGGYNEQFF,TGTGCCATTCCGGGGGGGGGCTACAATGAGCAGTTCTTC
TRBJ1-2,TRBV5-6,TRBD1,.,CASSLRRGPHGYTF,TGTGCCAGCAGCTTGCGCAGGGGGCCACATGGCTACACCTTC
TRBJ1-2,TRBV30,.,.,CAWSVGVLNGYTF,TGTGCCTGGAGTGTAGGAGTGTTGAATGGCTACACCTTC
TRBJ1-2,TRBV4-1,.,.,CASSQEFRQGWGYTF,TGCGCCAGCAGCCAAGAATTCCGGCAGGGCTGGGGCTACACCTTC
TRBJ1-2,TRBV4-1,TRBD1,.,CASSQFSPAGGGYGYTF,TGCGCCAGCAGCCAATTTTCTCCCGCAGGGGGCGGCTATGGCTACACCTTC
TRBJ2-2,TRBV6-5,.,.,CASSLFTNTGELFF,TGTGCCAGCAGTCTTTTTACGAACACCGGGGAGCTGTTTTTT
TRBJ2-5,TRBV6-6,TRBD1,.,CASNQNVQGETQYF,TGTGCCAGCAATCAAAACGTACAGGGGGAGACCCAGTACTTC
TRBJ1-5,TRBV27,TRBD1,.,CASSVDRASQPQHF,TGTGCCAGCAGTGTCGACAGGGCGAGTCAGCCCCAGCATTTT
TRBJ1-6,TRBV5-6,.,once,CASSLGTSPLHF,TGTGCCAGCAGCTTGGGAACTTCACCCCTCCACTTT
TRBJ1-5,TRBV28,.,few,CATNGYSNQPQHF,TGTGCCACCAATGGGTACAGCAATCAGCCCCAGCATTTT
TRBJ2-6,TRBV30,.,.,CAWSVLGSGANVLTF,TGTGCCTGGAGTGTACTCGGGTCTGGGGCCAACGTCCTGACTTTC
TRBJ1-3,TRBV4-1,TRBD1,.,CASSLEDRAGNTIYF,TGCGCCAGCAGCCTAGAGGACAGGGCGGGAAACACCATATATTTT
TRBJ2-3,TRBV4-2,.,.,CASSLRPEPSTDTQYF,TGTGCCAGCAGCTTAAGACCCGAGCCTAGCACAGATACGCAGTATTTT
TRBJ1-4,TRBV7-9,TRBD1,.,CASSQGTGDPTNEKLFF,TGTGCCAGCAGCCAAGGGACAGGGGACCCAACTAATGAAAAACTGTTTTTT
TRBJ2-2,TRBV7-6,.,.,CASSPRGIISGELFF,TGTGCCAGCAGCCCCCGGGGGATTATTTCCGGGGAGCTGTTTTTT